Below, one T cell receptor (beta chain) is given with its context. Its cognate antigen is unknown. Sequence at one end of the junction differs from germline and may be a read error. This sample was taken from a study of tumor and adjacent non-tumor tissue in lung cancer. Across the whole study: Aged 31 to 76 years, patients included 10 men and 4 to 6 women with stage I to III disease.

A modified ARM-PCR protocol with three rounds of nested PCR amplified TCRbeta. A single record per CDR3 protein comes from TCRdb applying MiXCR to the multiplex PCR reads. The sample includes some 99,000 distinct CDR3 sequences, around 75% of them seen just once. Findings and caveats of the study: Compared with tumor, normal lung showed significantly lower TCR diversity.

No cell sorting was done before RNA was extracted from the tissue. The CDR3 extends over 14 amino acids. Germline CDR1 SGHRS, CDR2 YFSETQ. The chain uses TRBV5-1 and TRBJ2-7; 7 positions agree with TRBD2. This receptor was identified in a woman aged 60-70 years with non-small cell lung cancer. Material: lung tumor tissue. CDR3 in DNA: TGTGCCAGCAGCGGGGACGCCCAGGGTGCCGGGCAGTACTTC. It codes for CASSGDAQGAGQYF.